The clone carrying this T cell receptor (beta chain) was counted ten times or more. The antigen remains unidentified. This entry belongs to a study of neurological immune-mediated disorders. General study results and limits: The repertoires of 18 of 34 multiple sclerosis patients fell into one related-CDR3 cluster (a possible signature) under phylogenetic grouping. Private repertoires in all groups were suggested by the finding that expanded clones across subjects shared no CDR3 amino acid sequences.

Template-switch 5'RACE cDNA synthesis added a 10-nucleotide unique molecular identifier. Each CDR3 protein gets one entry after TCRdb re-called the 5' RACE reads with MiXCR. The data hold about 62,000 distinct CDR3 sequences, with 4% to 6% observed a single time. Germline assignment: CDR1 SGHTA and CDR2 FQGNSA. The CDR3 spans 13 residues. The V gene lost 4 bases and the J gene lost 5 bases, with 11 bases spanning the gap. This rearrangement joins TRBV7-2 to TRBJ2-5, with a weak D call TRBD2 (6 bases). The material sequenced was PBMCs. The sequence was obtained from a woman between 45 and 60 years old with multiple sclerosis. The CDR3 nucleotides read TGTGCCAGCAGCTCGGGACTTCCGGAGACCCAGTACTTC. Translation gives CASSSGLPETQYF.